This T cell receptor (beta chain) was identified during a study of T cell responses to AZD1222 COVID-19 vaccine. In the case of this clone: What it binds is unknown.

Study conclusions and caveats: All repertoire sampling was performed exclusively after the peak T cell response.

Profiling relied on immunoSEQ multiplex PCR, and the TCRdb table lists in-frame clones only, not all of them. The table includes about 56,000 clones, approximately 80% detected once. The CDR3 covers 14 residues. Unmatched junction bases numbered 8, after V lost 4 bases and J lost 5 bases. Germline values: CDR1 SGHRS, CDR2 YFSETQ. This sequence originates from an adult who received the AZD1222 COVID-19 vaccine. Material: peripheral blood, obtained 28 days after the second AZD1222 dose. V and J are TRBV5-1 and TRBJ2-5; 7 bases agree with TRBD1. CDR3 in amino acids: CASSEGQVLETQYF. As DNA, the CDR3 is TGCGCCAGCAGCGAAGGACAGGTGCTGGAGACCCAGTACTTC.